Following are 8 T cell receptor beta chains from one sample sequenced in a study of T cells after yellow fever vaccination. TCRdb itself ran the 5' RACE reads through MiXCR, one entry per CDR3 protein. Altogether about 400,000 distinct CDR3 sequences are present, 6.2% being singletons, with the ten largest covering over 12%. The sequences come from PBMCs, collected 5 days after the yellow fever booster vaccination. Receptors originate from a man aged 30 to 45 who received the YFV17D yellow fever vaccine.

The V and J genes are TRBV29-1 and TRBJ2-7; a possible D gene is TRBD2 (7 bases). This CDR3 is built from 12 residues. The germline gives CDR1 SQVTM, CDR2 ANQGSEA. Trimming pared 5 bases from V and 5 bases from J, leaving 13 bases between. The CDR3 sequence is CSVRGGKDEQYF. The DNA of the CDR3 is TGCAGCGTTAGGGGGGGGAAGGACGAGCAGTACTTC.

This chain connects TRBV2 to TRBJ2-7; D may be TRBD1 (5 bases). Trimming cost V 3 bases and J 7 bases, with 16 bases left between them. Germline V lookup: CDR1 SNHLY, CDR2 FYNNEI. The CDR3 is made up of 14 amino acids. This CDR3 is CASSDAQGLGEQYF. The CDR3 DNA follows: TGTGCCAGCAGTGACGCTCAGGGTTTGGGGGAGCAGTACTTC. Based on the CDR3 plus reference TRBV2 and TRBJ2-7, the full variable domain is EPEVTQTPSHQVTQMGQEVILRCVPISNHLYFYWYRQILGQKVEFLVSFYNNEISEKSEIFDDQFSVERPDGSNFTLKIRSTKLEDSAMYFCASSDAQGLGEQYFGPGTRLTVT.

The chain is built from TRBV28 and TRBJ2-7; D is possibly TRBD1 (6 bases). CDR1 is MDHEN, CDR2 SYDVKM, per germline. V gave up 7 bases and J gave up 3 bases, with 7 bases separating them. The CDR3 is made up of 11 amino acids. For the CDR3, the DNA is TGTGCCAGCAAACAGGGCTACGAGCAGTACTTC. Amino acid sequence: CASKQGYEQYF.

This clonotype appeared a few times. This rearrangement joins TRBV5-1 to TRBJ2-1; D unresolved. The CDR3 runs to 12 residues. V lost 4 bases and J lost 3, with 5 bases in between. In germline, CDR1 is SGHRS, CDR2 YFSETQ. The CDR3 region is CASSMNYNEQFF. CDR3 coding DNA: TGCGCCAGCAGCATGAACTACAATGAGCAGTTCTTC.

This clonotype showed up just a few times. The chain has TRBV12-3 or TRBV12-4 and TRBJ2-5; D might be TRBD2 (6 bases). Trimming left V 5 bases short and J 5 bases short, with 18 bases between. The CDR3 has 15 residues. CDR3 coding DNA: TGTGCCAGCAGTAACAGCGGAGGGCCGGTGGAGACCCAGTACTTC. It is translated as CASSNSGGPVETQYF.

This clonotype was seen a handful of times. This may come from a read error, since a much larger clone is one base off. The chain recombines TRBV14 with TRBJ2-3, with unresolved D. Germline V gene sequence: CDR1 SGHDN, CDR2 FVKESK. The V and J ends lost 1 base and 7 bases respectively, with 3 bases between them. The CDR3 covers 11 residues. The CDR3 sequence is CASSQANTQYF. The CDR3, as DNA: TGTGCCAGCAGCCAAGCGAATACGCAGTATTTT. The full variable domain, in which reference TRBV14 and TRBJ2-3 provide the parts outside the CDR3, is EAGVTQFPSHSVIEKGQTVTLRCDPISGHDNLYWYRRVMGKEIKFLLHFVKESKQDESGMPNNRFLAERTGGTYSTLKVQPAELEDSGVYFCASSQANTQYFGPGTRLTVL.

In this sample, this clonotype turned up many times. The V call is TRBV3-1, the J call TRBJ2-5; D not certain. This CDR3 spans 14 amino acids. The V gene's germline CDR1 is LGHDT and CDR2 YNNKEL (reference sequence). Trimming took 1 base from V and 5 from J, leaving 11 bases between them. The CDR3 is CASSQGPPRETQYF. The CDR3 DNA follows: TGTGCCAGCAGCCAAGGCCCGCCTCGCGAGACCCAGTACTTC.

This clonotype occurred a few times. The chain has TRBV6-2 or TRBV6-3 and TRBJ2-5; 11 bases agree with TRBD2. The length of the CDR3 is 14 residues. CDR1 is MNHEY and CDR2 is SVGEGT in the germline V gene. V trimming: 6 bases; J trimming: 7 bases; junction bases outside the gene matches: 7. The CDR3 here is CASRPGTSGRTQYF. CDR3 nucleotides: TGTGCCAGCAGACCCGGGACTAGCGGCAGGACCCAGTACTTC.